This TCR beta chain is from a study of shared clonotypes between healthy human individuals. Overall study results and limits: In the sorted subsets, rarefaction showed sequencing was incomplete despite large depth. Larger estimated richness was generally seen in naive subsets than in memory subsets.

The run depth of the assay was deep. TCRdb's table, derived via immunoSEQ multiplex PCR, lists solely in-frame clones and lacks some. Here the sample spans millions of clones, 85% to 95% being singletons. Comments on this clone: Its specificity is unknown.

Terminally differentiated effector memory CD45RA+ cells were excluded from the naive CD8 cells, which were CD45RO-negative and positively selected for CCR7. V was clipped by 4 bases and J by 1 base, with 7 bases between them. This CDR3 has 14 amino acids. Germline CDR1 and CDR2: MGHRA and YSYEKL. The sequenced material came from naive CD8+ T cells sorted from blood. The chain links TRBV4-1 to TRBJ2-2, with no clear D. The sequence was collected from a man between 18 and 29 years old in good health. In nucleotides, the CDR3 is TGCGCCAGCAGCCCCGACCAGAACACCGGGGAGCTGTTTTTT. Translated, it gives CASSPDQNTGELFF.